This entry features one T cell receptor beta chain sequence. CDR3 length equals 16 residues. Germline V CDR1 and CDR2: MGHRA, YSYEKL. Trimming stripped 4 bases from V and 1 base from J, with 13 bases between. This entry comes from a study of shared T cell receptors in the human thymus. Method: immunoSEQ multiplex PCR; TCRdb's copy keeps in-frame clones and lacks some. The sample contains 700,000 to 750,000 clones, approximately 85% of which appear only once. This sample also appeared in a second study, on human thymus T cells. As that study records: Immunologically healthy infants in Finland undergoing congenital heart defect surgery were the donors. Biased V and J segment usage appeared in thymus and peripheral blood. Unrelated individuals reportedly shared highly overlapping thymic TCR repertoires.

The chain combines TRBV4-1 with TRBJ2-2; D perhaps matches TRBD1 (6 bases). This clonotype was sampled from a girl younger than two with a congenital heart defect. Sequencing was performed on thymocytes. CDR3 loop: CASSLPGHKNTGELFF. In DNA, the CDR3 is TGCGCCAGCAGCCTTCCGGGACACAAGAACACCGGGGAGCTGTTTTTT.